This TCR beta chain was recorded in a study of T cell repertoires in cytomegalovirus infection. V shed 4 bases and J shed 5 bases, with 5 bases lying between them. The CDR3 contains 11 residues. TCRdb analysed the reads with MiXCR anew, one entry per CDR3 protein. Of about 450,000 distinct CDR3 sequences in the sample, about a third were seen once. The rearrangement links TRBV12-3 or TRBV12-4 to TRBJ1-2, with D uncertain. Sequencing was carried out using PBMCs. This receptor was identified in a human donor in good health (CMV status not recorded). Some clones in this sample may be carry-over from other donors' samples. The chain's CDR3 is CASSSEYGYTF. CDR3 nucleotide sequence: TGTGCCAGCAGTTCGGAGTATGGCTACACCTTC.